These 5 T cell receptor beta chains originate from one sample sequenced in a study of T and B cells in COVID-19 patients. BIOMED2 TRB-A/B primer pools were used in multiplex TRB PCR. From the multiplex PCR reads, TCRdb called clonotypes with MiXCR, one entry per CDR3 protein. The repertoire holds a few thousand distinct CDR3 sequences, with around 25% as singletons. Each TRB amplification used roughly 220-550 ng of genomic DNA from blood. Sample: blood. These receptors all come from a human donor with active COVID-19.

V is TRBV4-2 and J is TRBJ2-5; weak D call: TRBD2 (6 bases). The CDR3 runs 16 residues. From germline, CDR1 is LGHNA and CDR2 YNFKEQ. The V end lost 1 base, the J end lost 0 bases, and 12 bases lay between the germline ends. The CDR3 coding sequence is TGTGCCAGCAGCCAAGCCTCAGCGGGCAACCAAGAGACCCAGTACTTC. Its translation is CASSQASAGNQETQYF.

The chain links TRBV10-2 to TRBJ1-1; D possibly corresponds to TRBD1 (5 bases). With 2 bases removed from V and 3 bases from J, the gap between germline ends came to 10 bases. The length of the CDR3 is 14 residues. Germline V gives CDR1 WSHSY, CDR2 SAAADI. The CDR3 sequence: CASSETGSDTEAFF. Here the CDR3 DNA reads TGCGCCAGCAGTGAGACAGGCTCGGACACTGAAGCTTTCTTT.

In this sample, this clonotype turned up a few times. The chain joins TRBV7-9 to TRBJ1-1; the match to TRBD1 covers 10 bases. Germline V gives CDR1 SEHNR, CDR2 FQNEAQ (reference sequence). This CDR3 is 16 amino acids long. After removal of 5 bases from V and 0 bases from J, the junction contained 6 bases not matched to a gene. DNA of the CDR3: TGTGCCAGCAGCCGTCCCGGGACAGGGGTGAACACTGAAGCTTTCTTT. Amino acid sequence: CASSRPGTGVNTEAFF.

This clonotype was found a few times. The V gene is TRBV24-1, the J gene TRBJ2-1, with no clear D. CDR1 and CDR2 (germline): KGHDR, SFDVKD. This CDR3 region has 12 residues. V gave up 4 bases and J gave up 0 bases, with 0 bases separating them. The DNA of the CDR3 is TGTGCCACCAGTGACTCCTACAATGAGCAGTTCTTC. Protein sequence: CATSDSYNEQFF.

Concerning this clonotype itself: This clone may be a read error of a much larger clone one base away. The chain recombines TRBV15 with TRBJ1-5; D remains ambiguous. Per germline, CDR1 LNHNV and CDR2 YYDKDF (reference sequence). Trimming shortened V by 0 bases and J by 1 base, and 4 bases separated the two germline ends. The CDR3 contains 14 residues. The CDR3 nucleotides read TGTGCCACCAGCAGAGATTTGAGCAATCAGCCCCAGCATTTT. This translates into CATSRDLSNQPQHF.